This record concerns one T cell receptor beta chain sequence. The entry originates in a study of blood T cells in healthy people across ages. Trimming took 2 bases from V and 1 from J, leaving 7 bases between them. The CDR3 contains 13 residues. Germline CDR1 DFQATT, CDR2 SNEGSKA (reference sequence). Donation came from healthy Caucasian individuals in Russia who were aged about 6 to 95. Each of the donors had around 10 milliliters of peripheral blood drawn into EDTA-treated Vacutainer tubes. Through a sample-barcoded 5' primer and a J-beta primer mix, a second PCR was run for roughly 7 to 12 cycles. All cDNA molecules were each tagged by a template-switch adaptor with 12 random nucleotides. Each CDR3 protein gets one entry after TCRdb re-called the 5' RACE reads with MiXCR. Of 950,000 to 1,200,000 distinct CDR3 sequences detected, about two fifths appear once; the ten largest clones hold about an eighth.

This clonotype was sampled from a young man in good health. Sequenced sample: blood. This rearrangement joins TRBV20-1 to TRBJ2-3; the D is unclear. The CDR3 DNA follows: TGCAGTGCTAGACTGACACGCACAGATACGCAGTATTTT. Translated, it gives CSARLTRTDTQYF.